One and the same sample provided the 17 T cell receptor beta chains below, sequenced in a study of T cells after yellow fever vaccination. Each CDR3 protein is one row after TCRdb ran MiXCR on the 5' RACE reads. In the table there are hundreds of thousands of distinct CDR3 sequences, 9% to 15% of which are singletons. Sequences were derived from PBMCs, sampled on the day of the yellow fever booster vaccination. The receptors derive from a man aged 30 to 45 who received the YFV17D yellow fever vaccine.

In its sample, this clonotype was seen a few times. The DNA for the CDR3 is TGCGCCAGCAGTGAGGAGGGGGACAAGACCTACGAGCAGTACTTC. Amino acids: CASSEEGDKTYEQYF. The genes are TRBV10-2 and TRBJ2-7, with D perhaps matching TRBD1 (6 bases). CDR1 and CDR2 (germline): WSHSY, SAAADI. CDR3 length equals 15 residues. V lost 2 bases and J lost 2, with 13 bases in between.

In its sample, this clonotype was seen a few times. The J gene is TRBJ2-7, the V gene TRBV5-1; D could derive from TRBD1 or TRBD2 (5 bases each). V was cut by 3 bases and J by 6 bases, with 19 bases left in between. Germline assignment: CDR1 SGHRS and CDR2 YFSETQ. This CDR3 is built from 15 residues. The CDR3 nucleotides are TGCGCCAGCAGCTCGCGAGGGGACGCCGGGGTCGAGCAGTACTTC. This codes for CASSSRGDAGVEQYF.

Only a few counts were recorded for this clonotype. The V gene is TRBV6-2 or TRBV6-3, the J gene TRBJ2-2; D perhaps matches TRBD2 (6 bases). The CDR3 is made up of 15 amino acids. With 1 base removed from V and 5 bases from J, the gap between germline ends came to 11 bases. Germline assignment: CDR1 MNHEY and CDR2 SVGEGT. The CDR3 coding sequence is TGTGCCAGCAGTTACTACGGGGGATGGACCGGGGAGCTGTTTTTT. This gives the protein CASSYYGGWTGELFF.

The chain carries TRBV5-1 and TRBJ2-6, with D tentatively TRBD1 (7 bases). Per germline, CDR1 SGHRS and CDR2 YFSETQ. Trimming left V 4 bases short and J 5 bases short, with 13 bases between. This CDR3 has 15 amino acids. As DNA, the CDR3 is TGCGCCAGCAGCCCCCAGGGGGGAAGGGCCAACGTCCTGACTTTC. It specifies CASSPQGGRANVLTF.

In this sample, this clonotype turned up a few times. The rearrangement joins TRBV10-3 to TRBJ2-7, with TRBD1 as a possible D gene (9 bases). The germline V gene has CDR1 ENHRY and CDR2 SYGVKD. This CDR3 is built from 18 residues. The ends were cut back, 4 bases at V and 2 bases at J, with 24 bases in the middle. The CDR3: CAISGDRAGRDLTYEQYF. The CDR3 nucleotides read TGTGCCATCAGTGGGGACAGGGCCGGGAGGGACCTAACCTACGAGCAGTACTTC.

The rearrangement links TRBV10-3 to TRBJ2-1; 7 bases agree with TRBD1. CDR3 length: 14 residues. With V trimmed by 7 bases and J by 5 bases, 8 bases remained unmatched. Germline-derived CDR1 and CDR2 are ENHRY and SYGVKD. CDR3 coding DNA: TGTGCCATCACCGGGACAGATATTAACAATGAGCAGTTCTTC. Residues: CAITGTDINNEQFF.

This clonotype has more than one count but fewer than ten. V is TRBV24-1 and J is TRBJ2-1, with D maybe TRBD1 (5 bases). The CDR3 runs 14 residues. CDR1 KGHDR and CDR2 SFDVKD come from the germline V gene. Trimming cost V 0 bases and J 8 bases, with 10 bases left between them. CDR3 bases: TGTGCCACCAGTGATTTGTCCAGGGCCCATGAGCAGTTCTTC. It yields the protein CATSDLSRAHEQFF.

V and J are TRBV6-2 or TRBV6-3 and TRBJ2-3; 10 bases are shared with TRBD1. Germline CDR1 reads MNHEY; CDR2 reads SVGEGT. V lost 6 bases and J lost 6; bases outside the gene matches: 6. The CDR3 is 14 residues long. The CDR3 loop is CASRSGQGGDTQYF. As DNA, the CDR3 is TGTGCCAGCAGGTCCGGACAGGGGGGGGATACGCAGTATTTT.

The chain uses TRBV15 and TRBJ2-7; possibly TRBD1 for D (5 bases). The CDR3 spans 15 residues. V lost 1 base and J 5 bases, leaving 15 bases between the germline ends. The V gene's germline CDR1 is LNHNV and CDR2 YYDKDF (reference sequence). CDR3 coding DNA: TGTGCCACCAGCAGAGTAGGAGCAGGGCAGAACGAGCAGTACTTC. This codes for CATSRVGAGQNEQYF.

In its sample, this clonotype was seen a few times. The chain has TRBV5-1 and TRBJ2-2, with D perhaps matching TRBD2 (5 bases). V was shortened by 4 bases and J by 7 bases, with 8 bases between the two germline ends. This CDR3 has 12 amino acids. Germline V gives CDR1 SGHRS, CDR2 YFSETQ. CDR3 DNA sequence: TGCGCCAGCAGCCGGAGCGGCGGGGAGCTGTTTTTT. This translates into CASSRSGGELFF.

V usage is TRBV20-1 and J usage is TRBJ1-1; D may be TRBD1 (6 bases). CDR3 length: 14 amino acids. From germline, CDR1 is DFQATT and CDR2 SNEGSKA (reference sequence). Trimming stripped 6 bases from V and 3 bases from J, with 17 bases between. The CDR3 DNA is TGCAGTGCCCCGATCGGGGGGGCGGACACTGAAGCTTTCTTT. Its protein is CSAPIGGADTEAFF.

The chain uses TRBV5-1 and TRBJ2-3; no reliable D call. CDR3 length: 14 amino acids. From germline, CDR1 is SGHRS and CDR2 YFSETQ. V lost 4 bases and J lost 0, with 9 bases in between. CDR3 bases: TGCGCCAGCAGCCACGACCTCAGCACAGATACGCAGTATTTT. It yields the protein CASSHDLSTDTQYF.

The V and J genes are TRBV27 and TRBJ2-6; 12 bases are shared with TRBD1. The CDR3 length is 17 residues. CDR1 is MNHEY, CDR2 SMNVEV, per germline (reference sequence). Trimming cost V 8 bases and J 2 bases; bases outside gene matches: 7. CDR3 loop: CASALGQGAPGANVLTF. CDR3 in DNA: TGTGCCAGCGCCTTGGGACAGGGGGCTCCTGGGGCCAACGTCCTGACTTTC.

This clonotype occurred a few times. This sequence joins TRBV7-2 and TRBJ1-3; D not resolved. Germline V lookup: CDR1 SGHTA, CDR2 FQGNSA. Deletions cut 1 base from V and 0 bases from J, with 10 bases between. There are 16 residues in the CDR3. DNA for the CDR3: TGTGCCAGCAGCTTAGAGGCCGGGAACTCTGGAAACACCATATATTTT. Translation: CASSLEAGNSGNTIYF.

The V gene is TRBV28, the J gene TRBJ2-2, with unresolved D. Germline lookup yields CDR1 MDHEN and CDR2 SYDVKM. Trimming cost V 6 bases and J 6 bases, with 14 bases left between them. This CDR3 contains 14 residues. The CDR3 is CASSPPQWAGELFF. The CDR3 nucleotides read TGTGCCAGCAGCCCCCCCCAGTGGGCCGGGGAGCTGTTTTTT. Full variable domain (rest looked up from reference TRBV28 and TRBJ2-2): DVKVTQSSRYLVKRTGEKVFLECVQDMDHENMFWYRQDPGLGLRLIYFSYDVKMKEKGDIPEGYSVSREKKERFSLILESASTNQTSMYLCASSPPQWAGELFFGEGSRLTVL.

The chain uses TRBV27 and TRBJ2-7, with TRBD2 identical over 9 bases. This CDR3 spans 14 amino acids. V lost 6 bases to trimming and J lost 4 bases; unmatched junction nucleotides: 7. The V gene's germline CDR1 is MNHEY and CDR2 SMNVEV (reference sequence). The CDR3 is CASSSGLARYEQYF. For the CDR3, the DNA is TGTGCCAGCAGCAGTGGACTAGCGCGTTACGAGCAGTACTTC.

This clonotype was counted a few times. This rearrangement joins TRBV6-5 to TRBJ1-6, with TRBD1 as a possible D gene (6 bases). Between the trimmed V and J ends, which lost 6 bases and 8 bases, there was a span of 14 bases. Germline CDR1 is MNHEY and CDR2 is SVGAGI. The length of the CDR3 is 14 residues. CDR3 in DNA: TGTGCCAGCAGGTACCCGGCAGGGGATTCACCCCTCCACTTT. It is translated as CASRYPAGDSPLHF.